This record looks at one T cell receptor beta chain sequence and its context. This specimen comes from a study of blood T cell repertoires in COVID-19. The protocol was immunoSEQ multiplex PCR, while the TCRdb copy is restricted to in-frame clones and leaves out a portion. Among about 240,000 clones listed, around nine tenths were seen once. The length of the CDR3 is 14 residues. Germline CDR1 reads SNHLY; CDR2 reads FYNNEI. V was trimmed by 7 bases and J by 5 bases, leaving 14 bases between them. The chain uses TRBV2 and TRBJ2-2; D is unresolved. Sequencing was done on a sample of peripheral blood. The receptor's source is an older woman with active or convalescent COVID-19. CDR3 region: CASMARPFTGELFF. The CDR3, as DNA: TGTGCCAGCATGGCCAGGCCTTTTACCGGGGAGCTGTTTTTT.